A single sample gave rise to the 19 T cell receptor beta chains below, sequenced in a study of blood T cell repertoires in COVID-19. TCRdb's copy holds only in-frame clones and misses some; the assay was immunoSEQ multiplex PCR. The sample lists approximately 150,000 clones, around four fifths occurring once. Specimen: PBMCs or T cells enriched from blood (not recorded which). The receptors shown here come from a man in his forties with acute COVID-19.

The chain employs TRBV10-2 and TRBJ1-1, with 8 bases lining up with TRBD1. This CDR3 comprises 13 residues. In germline, CDR1 is WSHSY, CDR2 SAAADI. Trimming at V came to 6 bases and at J to 3 bases, leaving 3 bases not matched to a gene. For the CDR3, the DNA is TGCGCCAGCAGGGCAGGGGGCTACACTGAAGCTTTCTTT. As protein: CASRAGGYTEAFF.

The V gene is TRBV30, the J gene TRBJ2-1; D is ambiguous. Deletions cut 5 bases from V and 4 bases from J, with 12 bases between. This CDR3 contains 13 residues. Looked up from germline, CDR1 is GTSNPN and CDR2 is SVGIG (reference sequence). In nucleotides, the CDR3 is TGTGCCTGGGCGTCTAGAGCATACAATGAGCAGTTCTTC. It codes for CAWASRAYNEQFF. Together with reference TRBV30 and TRBJ2-1, the CDR3 gives the full variable domain: SQTIHQWPATLVQPVGSPLSLECTVEGTSNPNLYWYRQAAGRGLQLLFYSVGIGQISSEVPQNLSASRPQDRQFILSSKKLLLSDSGFYLCAWASRAYNEQFFGPGTRLTVL.

This clone turned up a few times. The J gene is TRBJ2-2, the V gene TRBV11-2; 12 bases fit TRBD2. V gave up 5 bases and J gave up 1 base; unmatched junction bases: 5. Germline V lookup: CDR1 SGHAT, CDR2 FQNNGV. The CDR3 is 17 residues long. The CDR3 sequence is CASSPRTSGMNTGELFF. DNA for the CDR3: TGTGCCAGCAGCCCAAGGACTAGCGGGATGAACACCGGGGAGCTGTTTTTT.

The rearrangement uses TRBV2 and TRBJ1-1; 10 bases fit TRBD1. After removal of 10 bases from V and 3 bases from J, the junction contained 8 bases not matched to a gene. This CDR3 contains 14 residues. From germline, CDR1 is SNHLY and CDR2 FYNNEI. CDR3 nucleotides: TGTGCCAACCGAAGGGGGACAGGGGACACTGAAGCTTTCTTT. As protein: CANRRGTGDTEAFF.

The chain joins TRBV5-1 to TRBJ2-5, with D possibly TRBD2 on 5 matching bases. Germline CDR1 and CDR2: SGHRS and YFSETQ. V was pared by 0 bases and J by 5 bases, with 17 bases between. The CDR3 runs 16 residues. CDR3 region: CASSLAPGRRGETQYF. DNA of the CDR3: TGCGCCAGCAGCTTGGCCCCCGGCAGAAGAGGGGAGACCCAGTACTTC.

The chain links TRBV6-5 to TRBJ1-4, with 7 bases aligning to TRBD1. Germline V gene data show CDR1 as MNHEY and CDR2 as SVGAGI. V lost 6 bases and J lost 4; bases outside the gene matches: 8. This CDR3 comprises 15 residues. The DNA for the CDR3 is TGTGCCAGCAGGGCCGACAGGGACCTTAATGAAAAACTGTTTTTT. Translation: CASRADRDLNEKLFF.

The rearrangement uses TRBV18 and TRBJ2-1; 15 nucleotides match TRBD2. The CDR3 spans 17 residues. Germline assignment: CDR1 KGHSH and CDR2 LQKENI. Germline trimming cut 0 bases from V and 8 bases from J; bases unmatched to any gene: 5. CDR3 sequence reads: CASSPPGLAGGMDEQFF. CDR3 DNA sequence: TGTGCCAGCTCACCACCGGGACTAGCGGGAGGAATGGATGAGCAGTTCTTC.

The rearrangement joins TRBV5-6 to TRBJ2-7; the match to TRBD1 covers 8 bases. J lost 5 bases, V lost 1 base, and 14 bases had no gene match. Germline V CDR1 and CDR2: SGHDT, YYEEEE. This CDR3 has 17 residues. As DNA, the CDR3 is TGTGCCAGCAGCTTGTCCGGGACAGGCCCCTATCAAGACGAGCAGTACTTC. Protein sequence: CASSLSGTGPYQDEQYF.

This chain links TRBV27 with TRBJ2-5; maybe TRBD2 (7 bases). The germline V gene encodes CDR1 MNHEY and CDR2 SMNVEV (reference sequence). Trimming took 6 bases from V and 4 from J, leaving 18 bases between them. The CDR3 has 15 amino acids. The DNA for the CDR3 is TGTGCCAGCAGCCGTAGACGGGGGGCGGGAGAGACCCAGTACTTC. Protein: CASSRRRGAGETQYF.

CDR3 DNA sequence: TGTGCCAGTAGTACCAACCGCCTGACAGGGGATGGCTACACCTTC. It yields the protein CASSTNRLTGDGYTF. This sequence joins TRBV19 and TRBJ1-2; TRBD1 matches 8 bases. Per the germline V gene, CDR1 is LNHDA and CDR2 is SQIVND (reference sequence). The CDR3 spans 15 residues. The V segment lost 4 bases and the J segment 6 bases; nucleotides outside the gene matches: 10.

The rearrangement joins TRBV12-3 or TRBV12-4 to TRBJ2-7; D gene ambiguous. The CDR3 consists of 12 residues. The V end was cut by 3 bases, the J end by 4 bases, with 7 bases between. CDR3 loop: CASSFALYEQYF. The DNA for the CDR3 is TGTGCCAGCAGTTTTGCGCTATACGAGCAGTACTTC.

The CDR3 is CASSYSSQGKLFF. The CDR3 DNA is TGTGCCAGCAGTTACTCGAGTCAGGGGAAGCTGTTTTTT. The V gene is TRBV6-5, the J gene TRBJ2-2, with a weak D call TRBD1 (6 bases). Germline V lookup: CDR1 MNHEY, CDR2 SVGAGI. The CDR3 is made up of 13 amino acids. Trimming took 0 bases from V and 12 from J, leaving 11 bases between them.

This clone turned up a few times. This sequence joins TRBV5-5 and TRBJ1-1; D might be TRBD1 (6 bases). The germline gives CDR1 SGHKS, CDR2 YYEKEE (reference sequence). Trimming pared 4 bases from V and 8 bases from J, leaving 12 bases between. The CDR3 extends over 12 amino acids. CDR3 sequence reads: CASSPPGTEAFF. The CDR3 DNA is TGTGCCAGCAGCCCCCCTGGGACAGAAGCTTTCTTT.

The CDR3 DNA follows: TGTGCCAGCTCGCCTCCGGGACTAGCGGCGTACAATGAGCAGTTCTTC. Its protein is CASSPPGLAAYNEQFF. J is TRBJ2-1 and V is TRBV18, with 11 bases matching TRBD2. This CDR3 region has 16 residues. Germline loops: CDR1 KGHSH, CDR2 LQKENI. The V and J ends lost 6 bases and 4 bases, in that order; junction bases with no gene match: 8.

The chain carries TRBV5-8 and TRBJ2-1, with D hard to call. Germline V gene lookup returns CDR1 SGHTS and CDR2 YDEGEE. V dropped 4 bases and J dropped 6 bases, with 5 bases sitting between them. The CDR3 covers 11 residues. The CDR3 DNA reads as TGTGCCAGCAGCCTGCGCAATGAGCAGTTCTTC. This sequence encodes CASSLRNEQFF.

V usage is TRBV6-4 and J usage is TRBJ2-7; 7 bases are a match to TRBD1. CDR3 length equals 13 residues. Germline CDR1 is MRHNA and CDR2 is SNTAGT. The trim removed 6 bases at V and 3 bases at J, leaving 5 bases unmatched. CDR3 sequence (DNA): TGTGCCAGCAGGAAACAGGGGCACTACGAGCAGTACTTC. This codes for CASRKQGHYEQYF.

This sequence joins TRBV28 and TRBJ2-7; a possible D gene is TRBD1 (5 bases). The CDR3 has 18 residues. With 8 bases removed from V and 4 bases from J, the gap between germline ends came to 30 bases. CDR1 and CDR2 from the germline V gene are MDHEN and SYDVKM. In nucleotides, the CDR3 is TGTGCCAGCTTCGCAGCTTTGGAACGACAGCCCCAAAAGTACGAGCAGTACTTC. It translates to CASFAALERQPQKYEQYF.

The chain is built from TRBV10-3 and TRBJ2-3, with TRBD2 as a possible D gene (5 bases). From germline, CDR1 is ENHRY and CDR2 SYGVKD. The length of the CDR3 is 14 residues. The V gene lost 4 bases and the J gene lost 2 bases, with 10 bases spanning the gap. The CDR3 sequence is CAISADGNTDTQYF. The CDR3 region has the DNA TGTGCCATCAGTGCTGACGGGAACACAGATACGCAGTATTTT.

This chain links TRBV12-5 with TRBJ2-7, with D possibly TRBD2 on 5 matching bases. The CDR3 is made up of 16 amino acids. Per germline, CDR1 LGHNT and CDR2 FRNRAP. V was cut by 0 bases and J by 2 bases, with 14 bases left in between. The CDR3 loop is CASGLVLGLAAYEQYF. The DNA of the CDR3 is TGTGCTAGTGGTTTGGTACTCGGACTGGCGGCCTACGAGCAGTACTTC.